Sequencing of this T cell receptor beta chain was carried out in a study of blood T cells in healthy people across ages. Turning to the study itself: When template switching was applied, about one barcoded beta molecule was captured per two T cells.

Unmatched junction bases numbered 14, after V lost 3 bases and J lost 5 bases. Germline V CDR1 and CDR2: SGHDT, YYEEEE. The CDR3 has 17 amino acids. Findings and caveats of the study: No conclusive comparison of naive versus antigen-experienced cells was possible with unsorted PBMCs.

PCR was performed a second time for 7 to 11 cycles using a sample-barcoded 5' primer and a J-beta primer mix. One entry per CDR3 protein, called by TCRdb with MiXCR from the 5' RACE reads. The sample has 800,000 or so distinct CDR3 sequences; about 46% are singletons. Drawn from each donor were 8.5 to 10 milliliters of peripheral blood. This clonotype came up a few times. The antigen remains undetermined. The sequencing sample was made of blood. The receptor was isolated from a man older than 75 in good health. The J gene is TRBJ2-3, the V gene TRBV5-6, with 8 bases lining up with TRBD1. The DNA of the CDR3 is TGTGCCAGCAGCTCGACGGACAGGGCCTTCCAGGGAGATACGCAGTATTTT. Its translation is CASSSTDRAFQGDTQYF.